Shown below are 14 T cell receptor beta chains from a single sample sequenced in a study of human T cells and chemical hapten exposure. Time point described: patch test 1, 2 weeks after DPC sensitization. Indicated treatment: therapeutic diphenylcyclopropenone sensitization with weekly scalp DPC. One entry per CDR3 protein results from TCRdb running MiXCR on the RACE reads. The profile shows some 400,000 distinct CDR3 sequences, more than 4.5% of them singletons. The sample here was whole blood, taken in connection with sensitization to the hapten diphenylcyclopropenone (DPC). These receptors all come from a woman aged 45-60 years with alopecia areata. Some clones in this sample may be carry-over from other donors' samples.

At least ten counts were recorded for this clonotype. The CDR3 DNA sequence: TGCAGCGTTGTGACGAGAGGCTCCTACAATGAGCAGTTCTTC. This gives the protein CSVVTRGSYNEQFF. The V and J genes are TRBV29-1 and TRBJ2-1; D is undetermined. Trimming left V 4 bases short and J 0 bases short, with 10 bases between. Per the germline V gene, CDR1 is SQVTM and CDR2 is ANQGSEA. The CDR3 spans 14 residues.

This clonotype was observed at least ten times. The V gene is TRBV20-1, the J gene TRBJ1-1; 10 bases align to TRBD1. Germline CDR1 and CDR2: DFQATT and SNEGSKA (reference sequence). V shed 6 bases and J 8 bases; nucleotides not matched to a gene: 6. There are 12 residues in the CDR3. CDR3 DNA sequence: TGCAGTGCCAGCTGGGACAGGGGAGAAGCTTTCTTT. This codes for CSASWDRGEAFF.

This clonotype has a count of ten or more. The genes are TRBV6-4 and TRBJ1-5, with TRBD1 matching 10 bases. CDR1 is MRHNA and CDR2 is SNTAGT in the germline V gene. Unmatched junction bases numbered 11, after V lost 6 bases and J lost 6 bases. The CDR3 has 16 residues. CDR3 bases: TGTGCCAGCAGACCGGACAGGGGGGCGTTAGGTCAGCCCCAGCATTTT. Residues: CASRPDRGALGQPQHF.

This clonotype was seen ten or more times. The chain has TRBV28 and TRBJ2-3; 12 nucleotides match TRBD2. The CDR3 extends over 16 amino acids. CDR1 is MDHEN, CDR2 SYDVKM, per germline. V gave up 3 bases and J gave up 5 bases; unmatched junction bases: 6. In DNA form, the CDR3 reads TGTGCCAGCAGTTTCCCGACTAGCGGGAGAGGAGATACGCAGTATTTT. Protein sequence: CASSFPTSGRGDTQYF. Variable domain in full (rest from reference TRBV28 and TRBJ2-3): DVKVTQSSRYLVKRTGEKVFLECVQDMDHENMFWYRQDPGLGLRLIYFSYDVKMKEKGDIPEGYSVSREKKERFSLILESASTNQTSMYLCASSFPTSGRGDTQYFGPGTRLTVL.

This clonotype occurred many times. CDR3 in amino acids: CSVDDSRGDIIDEQFF. CDR3 coding DNA: TGCAGCGTTGATGACTCGCGGGGGGACATCATTGATGAGCAGTTCTTC. J is TRBJ2-1 and V is TRBV29-1; 8 bases are a match to TRBD2. The CDR3 contains 16 residues. Germline trimming cut 3 bases from V and 8 bases from J; bases unmatched to any gene: 15. Germline CDR1 SQVTM, CDR2 ANQGSEA.

This clonotype was seen at least ten times. The rearrangement uses TRBV6-1 and TRBJ1-4; possible D gene TRBD1, 6 bases. Germline V gene lookup returns CDR1 MNHNS and CDR2 SASEGT. The CDR3 sequence is 14 residues long. The V end lost 5 bases, the J end lost 4 bases, and 11 bases lay between the germline ends. The CDR3 here is CASSPTGLNEKLFF. DNA for the CDR3: TGTGCCAGCAGTCCGACAGGCCTTAATGAAAAACTGTTTTTT.

Only a few counts were recorded for this clonotype. The J gene is TRBJ1-3, the V gene TRBV6-5; D call uncertain. The CDR3 covers 14 residues. Trimming removed 2 bases from V and 0 bases from J, with 5 bases in between. In germline, CDR1 is MNHEY, CDR2 SVGAGI. The CDR3 DNA follows: TGTGCCAGCAGTTACACCTTCTCTGGAAACACCATATATTTT. It codes for CASSYTFSGNTIYF.

This clonotype was recorded a few times. CDR3 sequence: CASSYRGLTQYF. The CDR3, as DNA: TGTGCCAGCAGTTACAGGGGCCTTACGCAGTATTTT. The chain carries TRBV6-2 or TRBV6-3 and TRBJ2-3; maybe TRBD1 (5 bases). The V gene lost 2 bases and the J gene lost 8 bases, with 8 bases spanning the gap. CDR3 length equals 12 residues. Germline-derived CDR1 and CDR2 are MNHEY and SVGEGT.

This clonotype was seen repeatedly, ten times or more. The genes are TRBV7-3 and TRBJ2-5; TRBD2 agrees at 8 bases. The CDR3 is made up of 15 amino acids. V gave up 1 base and J gave up 5 bases; unmatched junction bases: 6. Germline assignment: CDR1 SGHTA and CDR2 FQGTGA. CDR3 sequence: CASSLSGGLMETQYF. CDR3 sequence (DNA): TGTGCCAGCAGCTTAAGCGGGGGGTTAATGGAGACCCAGTACTTC.

The table lists this clonotype with a few counts. This sequence joins TRBV7-9 and TRBJ2-4; 9 bases are a match to TRBD1. Unmatched junction bases numbered 10, after V lost 5 bases and J lost 8 bases. The CDR3 is 15 residues long. The germline CDR1 and CDR2 sequences are SEHNR and FQNEAQ (reference sequence). CDR3 loop: CASSRDREGWDIQYF. The CDR3, as DNA: TGTGCCAGCAGCCGGGACAGGGAAGGATGGGACATTCAGTACTTC.

This clonotype was counted a few times. The CDR3 nucleotides are TGTGCCAGCAGCTTATGGTCATCGGCTAGCGGGCCCTCCTACAATGAGCAGTTCTTC. Protein product: CASSLWSSASGPSYNEQFF. The V gene is TRBV7-9, the J gene TRBJ2-1; 8 bases align to TRBD2. The CDR3 is 19 amino acids. With 2 bases clipped from V and 0 bases from J, the junction kept 12 bases outside the gene matches. Germline V gene data show CDR1 as SEHNR and CDR2 as FQNEAQ (reference sequence).

This clonotype was counted at least ten times. V usage is TRBV7-2 and J usage is TRBJ1-6, with D unresolved. The CDR3 length is 16 residues. V gave up 5 bases and J gave up 1 base, with 12 bases separating them. The V gene's germline CDR1 is SGHTA and CDR2 FQGNSA. The CDR3 DNA reads TGTGCCAGCAGCCGTCCCAAGGGATCCTATAATTCACCCCTCCACTTT. It yields the protein CASSRPKGSYNSPLHF. Filled out from reference TRBV7-2 and TRBJ1-6, the complete variable domain reads GAGVSQSPSNKVTEKGKDVELRCDPISGHTALYWYRQSLGQGLEFLIYFQGNSAPDKSGLPSDRFSAERTGGSVSTLTIQRTQQEDSAVYLCASSRPKGSYNSPLHFGNGTRLTVT.

This clonotype was seen many times. The V gene is TRBV27, the J gene TRBJ1-1; the match to TRBD1 covers 7 bases. V gave up 6 bases and J gave up 2 bases; unmatched junction bases: 6. CDR3 length: 14 residues. Germline loops: CDR1 MNHEY, CDR2 SMNVEV (reference sequence). As DNA, the CDR3 is TGTGCCAGCAGGGGGGACAGATTCAACACTGAAGCTTTCTTT. This gives the protein CASRGDRFNTEAFF.

This clonotype was recorded many times. The rearrangement links TRBV12-3 or TRBV12-4 to TRBJ2-3, with 8 bases matching TRBD2. The trim removed 5 bases at V and 2 bases at J, leaving 9 bases unmatched. The CDR3 sequence is 16 residues long. The CDR3 DNA is TGTGCCAGCAGTCCCTTTATAGCGGGGACCACAGATACGCAGTATTTT. Protein sequence: CASSPFIAGTTDTQYF.